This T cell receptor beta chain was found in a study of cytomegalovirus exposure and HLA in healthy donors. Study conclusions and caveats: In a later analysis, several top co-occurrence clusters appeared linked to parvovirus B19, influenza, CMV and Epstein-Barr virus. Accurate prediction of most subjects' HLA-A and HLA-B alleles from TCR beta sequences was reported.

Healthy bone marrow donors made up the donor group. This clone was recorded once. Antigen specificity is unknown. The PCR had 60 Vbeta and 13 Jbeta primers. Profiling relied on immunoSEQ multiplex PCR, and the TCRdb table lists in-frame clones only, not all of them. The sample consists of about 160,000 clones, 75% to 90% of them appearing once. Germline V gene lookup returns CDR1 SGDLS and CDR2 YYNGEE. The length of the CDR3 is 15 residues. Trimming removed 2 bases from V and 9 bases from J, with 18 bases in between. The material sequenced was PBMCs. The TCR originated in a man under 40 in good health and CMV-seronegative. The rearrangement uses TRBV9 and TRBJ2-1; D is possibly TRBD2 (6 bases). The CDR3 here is CASSVGSGPAGEQFF. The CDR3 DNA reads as TGTGCCAGCAGCGTGGGTAGCGGCCCGGCGGGTGAGCAGTTCTTC.